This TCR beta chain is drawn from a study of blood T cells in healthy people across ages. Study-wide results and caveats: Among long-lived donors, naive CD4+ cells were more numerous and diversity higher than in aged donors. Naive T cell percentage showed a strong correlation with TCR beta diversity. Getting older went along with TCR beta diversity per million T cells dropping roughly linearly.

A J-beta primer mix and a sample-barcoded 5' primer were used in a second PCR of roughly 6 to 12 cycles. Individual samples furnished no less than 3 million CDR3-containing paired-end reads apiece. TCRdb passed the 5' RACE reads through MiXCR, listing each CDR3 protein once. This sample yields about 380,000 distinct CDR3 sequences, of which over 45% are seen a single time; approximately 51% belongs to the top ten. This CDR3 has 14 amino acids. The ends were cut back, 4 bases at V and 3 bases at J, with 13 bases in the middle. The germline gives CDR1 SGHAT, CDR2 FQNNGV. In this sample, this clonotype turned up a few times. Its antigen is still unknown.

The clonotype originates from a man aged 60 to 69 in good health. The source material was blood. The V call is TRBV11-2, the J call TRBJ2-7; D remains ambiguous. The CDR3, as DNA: TGTGCCAGCAGCTCCAGCTTCCGGGTCTACGAGCAGTACTTC. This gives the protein CASSSSFRVYEQYF.